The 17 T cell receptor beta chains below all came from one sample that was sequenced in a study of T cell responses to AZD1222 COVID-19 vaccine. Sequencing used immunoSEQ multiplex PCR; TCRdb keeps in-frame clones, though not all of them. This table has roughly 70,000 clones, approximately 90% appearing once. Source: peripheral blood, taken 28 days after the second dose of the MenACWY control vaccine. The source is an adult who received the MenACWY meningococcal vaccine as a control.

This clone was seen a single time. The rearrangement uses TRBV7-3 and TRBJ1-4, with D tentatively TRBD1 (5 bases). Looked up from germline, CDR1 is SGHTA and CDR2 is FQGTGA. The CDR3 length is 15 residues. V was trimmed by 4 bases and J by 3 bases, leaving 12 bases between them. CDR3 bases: TGTGCCAGCAGCTCGGGGGAGTTCGCTAATGAAAAACTGTTTTTT. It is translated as CASSSGEFANEKLFF. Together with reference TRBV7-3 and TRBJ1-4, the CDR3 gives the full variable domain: GAGVSQTPSNKVTEKGKYVELRCDPISGHTALYWYRQSLGQGPEFLIYFQGTGAADDSGLPNDRFFAVRPEGSVSTLKIQRTERGDSAVYLCASSSGEFANEKLFFGSGTQLSVL.

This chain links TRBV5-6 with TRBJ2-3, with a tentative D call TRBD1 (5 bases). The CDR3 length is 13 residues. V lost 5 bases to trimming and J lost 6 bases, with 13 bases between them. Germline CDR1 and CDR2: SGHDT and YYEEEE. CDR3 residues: CASRTLGADTQYF. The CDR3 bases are TGTGCCAGCAGAACTTTAGGGGCTGATACGCAGTATTTT.

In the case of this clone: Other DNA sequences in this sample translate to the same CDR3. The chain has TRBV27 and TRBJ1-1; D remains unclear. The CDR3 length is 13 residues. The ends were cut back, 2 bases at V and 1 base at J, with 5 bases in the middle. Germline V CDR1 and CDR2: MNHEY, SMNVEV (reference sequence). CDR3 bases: TGTGCCAGCAGTTTAAGCCGGAACACTGAAGCTTTCTTT. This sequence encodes CASSLSRNTEAFF.

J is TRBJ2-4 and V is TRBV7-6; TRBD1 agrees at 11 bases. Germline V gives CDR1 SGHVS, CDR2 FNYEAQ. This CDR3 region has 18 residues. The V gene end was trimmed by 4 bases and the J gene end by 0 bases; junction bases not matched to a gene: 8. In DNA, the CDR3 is TGTGCCAGCAGCTCAGGACAGGGGGCTGTGATAGCCAAAAACATTCAGTACTTC. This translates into CASSSGQGAVIAKNIQYF.

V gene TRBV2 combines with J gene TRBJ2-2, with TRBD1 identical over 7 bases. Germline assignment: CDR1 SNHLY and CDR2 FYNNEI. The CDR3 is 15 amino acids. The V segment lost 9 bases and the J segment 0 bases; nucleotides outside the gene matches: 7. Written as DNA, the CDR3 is TGTGCCAGGGGGACAGCTATTACGAACACCGGGGAGCTGTTTTTT. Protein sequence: CARGTAITNTGELFF. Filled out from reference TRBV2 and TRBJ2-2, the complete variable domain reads EPEVTQTPSHQVTQMGQEVILRCVPISNHLYFYWYRQILGQKVEFLVSFYNNEISEKSEIFDDQFSVERPDGSNFTLKIRSTKLEDSAMYFCARGTAITNTGELFFGEGSRLTVL.

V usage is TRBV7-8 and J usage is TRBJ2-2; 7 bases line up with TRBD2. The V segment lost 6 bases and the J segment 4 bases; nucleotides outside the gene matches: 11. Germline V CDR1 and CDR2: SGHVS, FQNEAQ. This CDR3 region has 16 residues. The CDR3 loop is CASRAPLRETTGELFF. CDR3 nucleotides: TGTGCCAGCAGAGCTCCGCTGCGGGAGACCACCGGGGAGCTGTTTTTT.

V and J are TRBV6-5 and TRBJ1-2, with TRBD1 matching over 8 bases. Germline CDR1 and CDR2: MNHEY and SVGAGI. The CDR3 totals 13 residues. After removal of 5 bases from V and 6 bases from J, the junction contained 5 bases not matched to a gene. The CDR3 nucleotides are TGTGCCAGCAGTACCGACAGGGGCAATGGCTACACCTTC. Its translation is CASSTDRGNGYTF.

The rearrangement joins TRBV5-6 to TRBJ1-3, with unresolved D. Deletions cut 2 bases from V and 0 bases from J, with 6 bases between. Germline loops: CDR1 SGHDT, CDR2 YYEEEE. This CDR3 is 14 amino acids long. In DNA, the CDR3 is TGTGCCAGCAGCTTCGGGCACTCTGGAAACACCATATATTTT. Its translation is CASSFGHSGNTIYF.

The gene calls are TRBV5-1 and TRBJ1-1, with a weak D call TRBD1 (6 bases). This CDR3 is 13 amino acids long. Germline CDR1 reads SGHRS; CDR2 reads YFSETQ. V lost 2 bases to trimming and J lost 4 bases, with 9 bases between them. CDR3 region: CASSFGQPTEAFF. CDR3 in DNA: TGCGCCAGCAGCTTTGGACAGCCCACTGAAGCTTTCTTT.

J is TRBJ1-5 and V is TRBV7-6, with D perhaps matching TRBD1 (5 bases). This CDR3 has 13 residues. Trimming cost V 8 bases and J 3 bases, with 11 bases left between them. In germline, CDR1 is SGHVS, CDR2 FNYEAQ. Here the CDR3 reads CASRGGTNQPQHF. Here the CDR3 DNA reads TGTGCCAGCCGTGGGGGGACCAATCAGCCCCAGCATTTT.

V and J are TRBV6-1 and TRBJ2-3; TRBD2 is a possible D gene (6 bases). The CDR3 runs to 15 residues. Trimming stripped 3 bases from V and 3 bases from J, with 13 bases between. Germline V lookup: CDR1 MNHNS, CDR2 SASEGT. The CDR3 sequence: CASSDLAKGTDTQYF. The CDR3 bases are TGTGCCAGCAGTGATCTAGCGAAGGGGACAGATACGCAGTATTTT.

CDR3 coding DNA: TGCGCCAGCAGCCCGGGGACTAGCGGAGATACGCAGTATTTT. Its protein is CASSPGTSGDTQYF. This chain connects TRBV5-1 to TRBJ2-3, with 11 bases matching TRBD2. The CDR3 runs to 14 residues. Looked up from germline, CDR1 is SGHRS and CDR2 is YFSETQ. With V trimmed by 4 bases and J by 5 bases, 3 bases remained unmatched.

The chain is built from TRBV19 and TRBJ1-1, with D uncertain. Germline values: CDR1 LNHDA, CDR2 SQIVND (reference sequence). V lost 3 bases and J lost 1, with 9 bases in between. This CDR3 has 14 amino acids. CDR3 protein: CASSIRWENTEAFF. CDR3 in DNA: TGTGCCAGTAGTATCCGGTGGGAGAACACTGAAGCTTTCTTT.

CDR3 coding DNA: TGTGCCAGCACCCGATCACTCCTAGGGACAGGGGTCCACAATGAGCAGTTCTTC. This encodes CASTRSLLGTGVHNEQFF. J is TRBJ2-1 and V is TRBV3-1 (or the pseudogene TRBV3-2); 10 nucleotides agree with TRBD1. The germline CDR1 and CDR2 sequences are LGHDT and YNNKEL (reference sequence). CDR3 length: 18 residues. V lost 7 bases and J lost 5; bases outside the gene matches: 17.

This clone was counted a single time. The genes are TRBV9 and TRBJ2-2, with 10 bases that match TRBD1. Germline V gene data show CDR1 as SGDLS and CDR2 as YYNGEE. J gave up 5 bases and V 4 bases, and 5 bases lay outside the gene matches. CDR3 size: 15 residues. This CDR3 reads CASSPGQGITGELFF. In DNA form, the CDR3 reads TGTGCCAGCAGCCCGGGACAGGGGATTACCGGGGAGCTGTTTTTT. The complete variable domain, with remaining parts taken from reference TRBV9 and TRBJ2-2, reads DSGVTQTPKHLITATGQRVTLRCSPRSGDLSVYWYQQSLDQGLQFLIQYYNGEERAKGNILERFSAQQFPDLHSELNLSSLELGDSALYFCASSPGQGITGELFFGEGSRLTVL.

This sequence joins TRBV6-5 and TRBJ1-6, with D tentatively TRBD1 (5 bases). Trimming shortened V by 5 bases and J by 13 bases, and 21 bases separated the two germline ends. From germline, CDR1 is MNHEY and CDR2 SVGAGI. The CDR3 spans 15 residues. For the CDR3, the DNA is TGTGCCAGCAGTCCCCGGATGGGGCAGGCCGACCCCCTCCACTTT. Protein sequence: CASSPRMGQADPLHF.

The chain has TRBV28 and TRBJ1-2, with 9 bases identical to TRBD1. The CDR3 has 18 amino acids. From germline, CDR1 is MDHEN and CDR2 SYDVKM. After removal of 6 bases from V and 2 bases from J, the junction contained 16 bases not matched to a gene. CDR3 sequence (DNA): TGTGCCAGCAGCCCCCGGGGAGGGACAGGGCCCTTGAACTATGGCTACACCTTC. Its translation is CASSPRGGTGPLNYGYTF.